Following are 5 T cell receptor beta chains from one sample sequenced in a study of blood T cell repertoires in COVID-19. Measured with immunoSEQ multiplex PCR; TCRdb has only the in-frame clones, and not every one. The sample yields approximately 110,000 clones, 70% to 80% seen once. Sequenced material: peripheral blood. Receptor source: a man between 65 and 85 years old with active or convalescent COVID-19.

This clone was counted a few times. The rearrangement joins TRBV4-2 to TRBJ2-1; D may be TRBD2 (5 bases). Germline CDR1 reads LGHNA; CDR2 reads YNFKEQ. V lost 0 bases to trimming and J lost 4 bases, with 10 bases between them. This CDR3 spans 15 amino acids. In DNA form, the CDR3 reads TGTGCCAGCAGCCAAGATCGGGGATCGTACAATGAGCAGTTCTTC. It encodes CASSQDRGSYNEQFF.

The chain joins TRBV19 to TRBJ2-7; possibly TRBD1 for D (5 bases). Germline values: CDR1 LNHDA, CDR2 SQIVND (reference sequence). The CDR3 totals 15 residues. V gave up 4 bases and J gave up 0 bases, with 13 bases separating them. CDR3 in DNA: TGTGCCAGTAGTAGACCAGGGTCAAGCTCCTACGAGCAGTACTTC. Amino acids: CASSRPGSSSYEQYF.

The rearrangement joins TRBV2 to TRBJ1-6, with 11 bases matching TRBD1. The length of the CDR3 is 14 residues. The trim removed 5 bases at V and 13 bases at J, leaving 7 bases unmatched. Germline lookup yields CDR1 SNHLY and CDR2 FYNNEI. CDR3 amino acids: CASSYFRDRGPLHF. The CDR3 bases are TGTGCCAGCAGTTACTTCCGGGACAGGGGGCCCCTCCACTTT.

The chain is built from TRBV5-1 and TRBJ2-7; D may be TRBD1 (6 bases). The CDR3 contains 14 residues. Germline CDR1 SGHRS, CDR2 YFSETQ. The germline V and J ends were trimmed by 0 bases and 6 bases, with 13 bases remaining between them. The CDR3 protein is CASSLVRGTGEQYF. In DNA form, the CDR3 reads TGCGCCAGCAGCTTGGTCAGGGGAACGGGCGAGCAGTACTTC.

The chain combines TRBV18 with TRBJ2-2, with 10 bases identical to TRBD1. The CDR3 is 15 residues long. CDR1 is KGHSH, CDR2 LQKENI, per germline. Trimming took 3 bases from V and 5 from J; bases not matched to a gene: 3. CDR3 in DNA: TGTGCCAGCTCACCCCCGGGACAGGGGACCGGGGAGCTGTTTTTT. This gives the protein CASSPPGQGTGELFF.